This is a list of T cell receptor beta chains from one sample in a study of blood T cell repertoires in COVID-19. Produced via immunoSEQ multiplex PCR; TCRdb's table is partial and in-frame only. This sample has some 530,000 clones; around 85% occur once, and the top ten carry approximately 2.9%. Material: peripheral blood. Receptor source: a human donor in a cohort sampled during active COVID-19. CDR3s include the opening cysteine and the closing phenylalanine or tryptophan.

cdr3_aa	v_call	j_call
CASSKETAPNYGYTF	TRBV19	TRBJ1-2
CASSPRVRSTDTQYF	TRBV5-4	TRBJ2-3
CASSYSRVTGNTIYF	TRBV6-2/TRBV6-3	TRBJ1-3
CASSYTGLTEAFF	TRBV7-2	TRBJ1-1
CASSIRTENTGELFF	TRBV7-6	TRBJ2-2
CASSGTGIYNEQFF	TRBV18	TRBJ2-1
CASSLFPSGANTGELFF	TRBV18	TRBJ2-2
CASSWTSSYNEQFF	TRBV11-2	TRBJ2-1
CASSSPLTGRYEQYF	TRBV28	TRBJ2-7
CASRLEEGQNQPQHF	TRBV12-2	TRBJ1-5
CASTGLAGEFDEQFF	TRBV10-2	TRBJ2-1
CASGPGQGAPSF	TRBV12-5	TRBJ2-7
CASSIDRGEAFF	TRBV19	TRBJ1-1
CASSVDPGQDLTKSGYTF	TRBV9	TRBJ1-2
CSVAGGTSNQPQHF	TRBV29-1	TRBJ1-5